This T cell receptor beta chain was captured by sequencing in a study of blood T cell repertoires in COVID-19. Study-level information: Specimens from acute and convalescent COVID-19 originated in the United States, Italy and Spain. PBMCs, B-cell-depleted T cells, or T cells provided the cDNA or gDNA that made up the material.

Between the trimmed V and J ends, which lost 4 bases and 0 bases, there was a span of 7 bases. Germline values: CDR1 LGHDT, CDR2 YNNKEL (reference sequence). The CDR3 is 13 amino acids. Original handling: How many nucleated cells were present was estimated from reference gene primer amplification. The data were produced by immunoSEQ multiplex PCR, yet TCRdb's version contains in-frame clones alone and is incomplete. That table furnishes V, J and clone size, whereas the DNA furnished D and trimming. Among roughly 500,000 clones listed, roughly 88% were seen once. This receptor was taken from a woman aged 35 to 49 who had recovered from COVID-19. Input material: PBMCs or T cells enriched from blood (not recorded which). This chain links TRBV3-1 (or the pseudogene TRBV3-2) with TRBJ2-7; D is unresolved. The CDR3 DNA sequence: TGTGCCAGCAGCCGAGACGGCTCCTACGAGCAGTACTTC. Encoded protein: CASSRDGSYEQYF.